These 25 T cell receptor beta chains share one sample of origin, sequenced in a study of type 1 and type 2 diabetes patients. The PCR template was genomic DNA. Multiplex PCR with 30 forward and 13 reverse primers amplified the TCR beta CDR3. TCRdb reprocessed the multiplex PCR reads with MiXCR, giving one entry per CDR3 protein. The profile shows about 250,000 distinct CDR3 sequences, roughly 48% of them singletons. The specimen sequenced was peripheral blood mononuclear cells (PBMCs). Source of these receptors: a man between 18 and 29 years old with type 2 diabetes.

V and J are TRBV20-1 and TRBJ2-7; D is unresolved. Germline lookup yields CDR1 DFQATT and CDR2 SNEGSKA (reference sequence). CDR3 length: 15 amino acids. Trimming cost V 1 base and J 2 bases, with 15 bases left between them. The CDR3 is CSARGRAGETYEQYF. Here the CDR3 DNA reads TGCAGTGCTAGAGGCCGGGCAGGCGAAACCTACGAGCAGTACTTC.

V usage is TRBV28 and J usage is TRBJ2-1; 10 bases map to TRBD2. Germline values: CDR1 MDHEN, CDR2 SYDVKM. Unmatched junction bases numbered 10, after V lost 5 bases and J lost 6 bases. The CDR3 runs to 16 residues. In DNA form, the CDR3 reads TGTGCCAGCAGTCCCCTCCCGGGACTAGCGATCAATGAGCAGTTCTTC. Protein: CASSPLPGLAINEQFF.

The rearrangement joins TRBV19 to TRBJ1-2, with a weak D call TRBD1 (5 bases). In germline, CDR1 is LNHDA, CDR2 SQIVND (reference sequence). CDR3 length: 15 residues. With 0 bases removed from V and 5 bases from J, the gap between germline ends came to 13 bases. The DNA of the CDR3 is TGTGCCAGTAGTATAGATCGCGATAGGGGATATGGCTACACCTTC. This encodes CASSIDRDRGYGYTF.

V is TRBV7-8 and J is TRBJ2-5; possibly TRBD2 for D (6 bases). The germline V gene has CDR1 SGHVS and CDR2 FQNEAQ. Trimming removed 1 base from V and 0 bases from J, with 12 bases in between. This CDR3 is built from 16 residues. In DNA, the CDR3 is TGTGCCAGCAGCTTAGGGGCGGGGTCGTACCAAGAGACCCAGTACTTC. Its translation: CASSLGAGSYQETQYF.

This chain connects TRBV19 to TRBJ1-4; D perhaps matches TRBD1 (6 bases). CDR1 is LNHDA, CDR2 SQIVND, per germline (reference sequence). The CDR3 is made up of 12 amino acids. Deletions cut 5 bases from V and 13 bases from J, with 14 bases between. The CDR3 sequence is CASSLRGLRLFF. CDR3 DNA: TGTGCCAGTAGTCTCAGGGGCTTGAGACTGTTTTTT.

The table lists this clonotype with a few counts. This chain connects TRBV28 to TRBJ2-7, with TRBD2 identical over 10 bases. CDR1 and CDR2 from the germline V gene are MDHEN and SYDVKM. The CDR3 loop spans 18 amino acids. V gave up 2 bases and J gave up 0 bases; unmatched junction bases: 10. The CDR3 spells CASSLRIGLAVLSYEQYF. The CDR3 DNA sequence: TGTGCCAGCAGTTTACGTATTGGACTAGCGGTCCTCTCCTACGAGCAGTACTTC.

The chain couples TRBV7-6 to TRBJ2-1, with TRBD2 as a possible D gene (5 bases). CDR1 is SGHVS, CDR2 FNYEAQ, per germline. V was shortened by 1 base and J by 13 bases, with 14 bases between the two germline ends. CDR3 length equals 13 residues. The CDR3 coding sequence is TGTGCCAGCAGCTTAGACCAGGAGGAGACCCAGTTCTTC. Translated, it gives CASSLDQEETQFF.

This rearrangement joins TRBV19 to TRBJ1-4; 10 nucleotides align to TRBD1. The CDR3 covers 14 residues. The V and J ends lost 4 bases and 7 bases, in that order; junction bases with no gene match: 3. Germline-derived CDR1 and CDR2 are LNHDA and SQIVND (reference sequence). The CDR3 DNA is TGTGCCAGTAGTAAGACAGGGGGCAGTGAAAAACTGTTTTTT. Translated: CASSKTGGSEKLFF. Filled out from reference TRBV19 and TRBJ1-4, the complete variable domain reads DGGITQSPKYLFRKEGQNVTLSCEQNLNHDAMYWYRQDPGQGLRLIYYSQIVNDFQKGDIAEGYSVSREKKESFPLTVTSAQKNPTAFYLCASSKTGGSEKLFFGSGTQLSVL.

Only a few counts were recorded for this clonotype. CDR3 nucleotides: TGTGCCAGTAGTCCCGGGGAGAGCTCGTCCTACGAGCAGTACTTC. This codes for CASSPGESSSYEQYF. The chain has TRBV19 and TRBJ2-7; perhaps TRBD2 as D (5 bases). V dropped 5 bases and J dropped 1 base, with 15 bases sitting between them. CDR3 length equals 15 residues. Germline V gene sequence: CDR1 LNHDA, CDR2 SQIVND (reference sequence).

The gene calls are TRBV15 and TRBJ1-1; 8 bases are shared with TRBD1. Losses at the gene ends were 3 bases for V and 5 bases for J; bases not matched to a gene: 5. CDR1 is LNHNV, CDR2 YYDKDF, per germline (reference sequence). The CDR3 length is 14 residues. The CDR3, as DNA: TGTGCCACCAGCAGGACAGGGGAGGAAACTGAAGCTTTCTTT. Its translation: CATSRTGEETEAFF. The entire variable domain, with the rest obtained from reference TRBV15 and TRBJ1-1, is as follows: DAMVIQNPRYQVTQFGKPVTLSCSQTLNHNVMYWYQQKSSQAPKLLFHYYDKDFNNEADTPDNFQSRRPNTSFCFLDIRSPGLGDTAMYLCATSRTGEETEAFFGQGTRLTVV.

The chain couples TRBV20-1 to TRBJ2-3; TRBD2 matches 10 bases. The CDR3 totals 19 residues. Germline values: CDR1 DFQATT, CDR2 SNEGSKA (reference sequence). V gave up 4 bases and J gave up 2 bases; unmatched junction bases: 18. The CDR3 coding sequence is TGCAGTGCTACTAAAGTGCCCGGGACTAGCGCACTACTCACAGATACGCAGTATTTT. This translates into CSATKVPGTSALLTDTQYF.

The chain combines TRBV12-5 with TRBJ2-2; D gene uncertain. Deletions cut 7 bases from V and 0 bases from J, with 6 bases between. This CDR3 comprises 13 residues. From germline, CDR1 is LGHNT and CDR2 FRNRAP. For the CDR3, the DNA is TGTGCTAGTGTTACAACGAACACCGGGGAGCTGTTTTTT. Translating gives CASVTTNTGELFF.

The chain uses TRBV7-8 and TRBJ2-7, with D uncertain. The CDR3 loop spans 14 amino acids. V was shortened by 1 base and J by 4 bases, with 11 bases between the two germline ends. The germline V gene has CDR1 SGHVS and CDR2 FQNEAQ. CDR3 sequence: CASSLGRDGYEQYF. CDR3 nucleotides: TGTGCCAGCAGCTTAGGACGAGACGGGTACGAGCAGTACTTC.

This clonotype has just a few counts. The chain links TRBV30 to TRBJ1-1, with D uncertain. The germline CDR1 and CDR2 sequences are GTSNPN and SVGIG (reference sequence). Trimming took off 1 base at V and 8 bases at J, with 8 bases between the two ends. The CDR3 consists of 11 residues. CDR3 protein: CAWSEISEAFF. DNA for the CDR3: TGTGCCTGGAGTGAGATTTCGGAAGCTTTCTTT. Filled out from reference TRBV30 and TRBJ1-1, the complete variable domain reads SQTIHQWPATLVQPVGSPLSLECTVEGTSNPNLYWYRQAAGRGLQLLFYSVGIGQISSEVPQNLSASRPQDRQFILSSKKLLLSDSGFYLCAWSEISEAFFGQGTRLTVV.

The rearrangement uses TRBV2 and TRBJ1-6; D gene uncertain. The length of the CDR3 is 15 residues. Germline CDR1 and CDR2: SNHLY and FYNNEI. V dropped 3 bases and J dropped 11 bases, with 17 bases sitting between them. CDR3 in amino acids: CASSEGRSSRPPLHF. In DNA form, the CDR3 reads TGTGCCAGCAGTGAGGGTAGGTCCTCCCGACCACCCCTCCACTTT.

The chain combines TRBV19 with TRBJ2-2; TRBD2 matches at 7 bases. The CDR3 is made up of 15 amino acids. Per germline, CDR1 LNHDA and CDR2 SQIVND (reference sequence). Germline trimming cut 5 bases from V and 4 bases from J; bases unmatched to any gene: 7. CDR3 in amino acids: CASSFLAEFTGELFF. DNA for the CDR3: TGTGCCAGTAGTTTCCTAGCGGAATTCACCGGGGAGCTGTTTTTT.

The J gene is TRBJ1-4, the V gene TRBV2; a possible D gene is TRBD1 (6 bases). The V gene lost 10 bases and the J gene lost 8 bases, with 32 bases spanning the gap. This CDR3 has 18 residues. In germline, CDR1 is SNHLY, CDR2 FYNNEI. The CDR3 DNA follows: TGTGCCACCATCACAAGGGCCGACGAAGGGGGGGTAGAGGAAAAACTGTTTTTT. Its translation: CATITRADEGGVEEKLFF. The variable domain in full, completed from reference TRBV2 and TRBJ1-4, reads EPEVTQTPSHQVTQMGQEVILRCVPISNHLYFYWYRQILGQKVEFLVSFYNNEISEKSEIFDDQFSVERPDGSNFTLKIRSTKLEDSAMYFCATITRADEGGVEEKLFFGSGTQLSVL.

With respect to this clonotype: The junction departs from germline at one end; a sequencing error may be responsible. This chain links TRBV9 with TRBJ2-1, with TRBD1 identical over 8 bases. The germline CDR1 and CDR2 sequences are SGDLS and YYNGEE. CDR3 length: 11 amino acids. The CDR3 DNA reads TGTGCCAGCAGCAAAGGACAGGGTTGTGTGTTC. Protein product: CASSKGQGCVF.

Concerning this clonotype: A much larger clone lies a single base off, so this may be a read error. The V call is TRBV25-1, the J call TRBJ2-2, with 10 bases aligning to TRBD2. The CDR3 loop spans 18 amino acids. CDR1 is MGHDK and CDR2 is SYGVNS in the germline V gene. The CDR3 region is CASSGRGLAGARTGELLF. CDR3 sequence (DNA): TGTGCCAGCAGTGGAAGGGGGCTAGCGGGGGCGAGGACCGGGGAGCTGCTTTTT.

This clonotype was counted between two and nine times. The gene calls are TRBV7-2 and TRBJ1-2; D unresolved. Germline CDR1 and CDR2: SGHTA and FQGNSA. The V end was cut by 5 bases, the J end by 4 bases, with 20 bases between. This CDR3 region has 16 residues. CDR3 loop: CASSPLTDGPFYGYTF. The CDR3 coding sequence is TGTGCCAGCAGCCCCCTCACGGACGGACCCTTCTATGGCTACACCTTC.

This rearrangement joins TRBV15 to TRBJ2-1; D perhaps matches TRBD2 (5 bases). There are 18 residues in the CDR3. V lost 0 bases and J lost 3, with 18 bases in between. Germline V CDR1 and CDR2: LNHNV, YYDKDF (reference sequence). This CDR3 reads CATSRDLQPGSRYNEQFF. Written as DNA, the CDR3 is TGTGCCACCAGCAGAGACCTACAGCCGGGGTCGCGCTACAATGAGCAGTTCTTC.

The chain is built from TRBV19 and TRBJ1-1; D call uncertain. Germline assignment: CDR1 LNHDA and CDR2 SQIVND (reference sequence). V was clipped by 3 bases and J by 5 bases, with 7 bases between them. The CDR3 length is 12 residues. The CDR3 DNA reads as TGTGCCAGTAGTATCGGAAGGACTGAAGCTTTCTTT. Its translation is CASSIGRTEAFF.

The gene calls are TRBV4-1 and TRBJ2-7, with D unresolved. V was pared by 0 bases and J by 0 bases, with 9 bases between. From germline, CDR1 is MGHRA and CDR2 YSYEKL. This CDR3 is built from 15 residues. CDR3 coding DNA: TGCGCCAGCAGCCAAGATCCACCAGTCTCCTACGAGCAGTACTTC. This translates into CASSQDPPVSYEQYF.

J is TRBJ2-7 and V is TRBV20-1, with a possible D match to TRBD2 (5 bases). The CDR3 has 13 amino acids. Germline V CDR1 and CDR2: DFQATT, SNEGSKA (reference sequence). V shed 5 bases and J shed 4 bases, with 15 bases lying between them. The CDR3 is CSARGRGNYEQYF. CDR3 nucleotides: TGCAGTGCTCGTGGACGGGGAAATTACGAGCAGTACTTC.

The chain has TRBV7-3 and TRBJ1-1; D remains ambiguous. V lost 5 bases, J lost 3 bases, and 10 bases lay in between. Germline V gene lookup returns CDR1 SGHTA and CDR2 FQGTGA. The CDR3 has 13 residues. Here the CDR3 DNA reads TGTGCCAGCAGCCCCCCGGAGGACACTGAAGCTTTCTTT. Amino acids: CASSPPEDTEAFF.